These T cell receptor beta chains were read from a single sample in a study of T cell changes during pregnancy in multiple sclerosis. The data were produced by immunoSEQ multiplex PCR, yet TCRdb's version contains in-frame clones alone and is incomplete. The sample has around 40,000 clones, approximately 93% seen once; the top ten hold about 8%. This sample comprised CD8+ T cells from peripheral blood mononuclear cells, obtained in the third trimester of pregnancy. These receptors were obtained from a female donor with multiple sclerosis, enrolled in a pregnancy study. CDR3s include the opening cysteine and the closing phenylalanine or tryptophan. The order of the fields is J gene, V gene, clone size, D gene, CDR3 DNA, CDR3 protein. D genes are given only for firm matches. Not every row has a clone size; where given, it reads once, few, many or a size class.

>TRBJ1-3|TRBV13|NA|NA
TGTGCCAGCAGCTTAGGCCGGGGTGCCGGCTCTGGAAACACCATATATTTT
CASSLGRGAGSGNTIYF
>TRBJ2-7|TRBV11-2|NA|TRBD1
TGTGCCAGCAGCTTAAGGGACAGGGTCTACGAGCAGTACTTC
CASSLRDRVYEQYF
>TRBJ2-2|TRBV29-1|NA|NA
TGCAGCGTTGAAAGTTTGACTCCCGGGGAGCTGTTTTTT
CSVESLTPGELFF
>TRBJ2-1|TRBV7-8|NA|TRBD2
TGTGCCAGCAGCCCATTAGAGACCGGGACTAGCATCTATCAGTTCTTC
CASSPLETGTSIYQFF
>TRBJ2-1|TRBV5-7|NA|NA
TGTGCCAGCAGCTTGTGTAGGGAGGGGGGAAAACTCTACAATGAGCAGTTCTTC
CASSLCREGGKLYNEQFF
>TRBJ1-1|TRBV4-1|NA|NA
TGCGCCAGCAGCGGAACGGCGGCCGAAGCTTTCTTT
CASSGTAAEAFF
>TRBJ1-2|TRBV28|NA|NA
TGTGCCAGCAGACTTGTCCAGGGCGCAGAATATGGCTACACCTTC
CASRLVQGAEYGYTF
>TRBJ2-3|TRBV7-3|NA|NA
TGTGCCAGCAGCTCCCCCGGAGTAGGGCAGTATTTT
CASSSPGVGQYF
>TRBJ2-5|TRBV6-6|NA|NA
TGTGCCAGCAGCCCCTCCGGCGGAGAGACCCAGTACTTC
CASSPSGGETQYF
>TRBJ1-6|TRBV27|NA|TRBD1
TGTGCCAGCAGATGGGGACAGGGGTATAATTCACCCCTCCACTTT
CASRWGQGYNSPLHF
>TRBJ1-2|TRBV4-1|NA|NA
TGCGCCAGCAGCCAAGATGGGTTGGGGCGCTACACCTTC
CASSQDGLGRYTF
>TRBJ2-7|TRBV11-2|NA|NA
TGTGCCAGCAGGTCGCGGGGCCGATACGAGCAGTACTTC
CASRSRGRYEQYF
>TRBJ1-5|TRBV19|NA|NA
TGTGCCAGTAGTATTGGACAGTTTAATCAGCCCCAGCATTTT
CASSIGQFNQPQHF
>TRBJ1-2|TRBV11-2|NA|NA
TGTGCCAGCAGCTTAGCCCTTGTGGGGGCTTATGGCTACACCTTC
CASSLALVGAYGYTF
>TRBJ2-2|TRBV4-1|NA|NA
TGCGCCAGCAGTGGCTCTTCTAGTGCCGGGGAGCTGTTTTTT
CASSGSSSAGELFF
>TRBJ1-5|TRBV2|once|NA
TGTGCCAGCTTGGGGGCAGGGTCCTATAGCAATCAGCCCCAGCATTTT
CASLGAGSYSNQPQHF
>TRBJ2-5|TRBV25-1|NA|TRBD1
TGTGCCAGCAGTGTCCCAGGGGCAGGGGGAGAGACCCAGTACTTC
CASSVPGAGGETQYF
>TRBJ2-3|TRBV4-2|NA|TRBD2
TGTGCCAGCAGCCAAGATCCCGGGACTAGCGGGGGACAGCCAGATACGCAGTATTTT
CASSQDPGTSGGQPDTQYF
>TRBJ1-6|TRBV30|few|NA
TGTGCCTGGAGCAAGGGGTCTAATTCACCCCTCCACTTT
CAWSKGSNSPLHF
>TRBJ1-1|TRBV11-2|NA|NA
TGTGCCAGCAGCACCTACAGGGTGGATAAGACTGAAGCTTTCTTT
CASSTYRVDKTEAFF
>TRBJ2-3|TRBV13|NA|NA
TGTGCCAGCAGCGGCAGCGGGTTATACACAGATACGCAGTATTTT
CASSGSGLYTDTQYF
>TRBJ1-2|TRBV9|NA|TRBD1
TGTGCCAGCAGCGTAGAAACCGGGACAGGCAGTGGGATGCATGGCTACACCTTC
CASSVETGTGSGMHGYTF
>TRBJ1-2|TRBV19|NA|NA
TGTGCCGCAGCTCCCGGGACACACTATGGCTACACCTTC
CAAAPGTHYGYTF
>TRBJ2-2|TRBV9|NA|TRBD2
TGTGCCAGCAGCGTAGTGAGCGGGGGGGCCGGTGGGGAGCTGTTTTTT
CASSVVSGGAGGELFF
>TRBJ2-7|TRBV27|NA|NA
TGTGCCAGCAGACCAGACGGGTCCTACGAGCAGTACTTC
CASRPDGSYEQYF
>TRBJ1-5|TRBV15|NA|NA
TGTGCCACCAGCAGAGATAGAAGTCAGCCCCAGCATTTT
CATSRDRSQPQHF
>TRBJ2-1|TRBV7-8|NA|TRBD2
TGTGCCAGCAGCCCCGAACTAGCGGGGGGGCTCCACAATGAGCAGTTCTTC
CASSPELAGGLHNEQFF
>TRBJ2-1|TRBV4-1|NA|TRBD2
TGCGCCAGCAGCCTTAGACTAGCGGGGGGGCTTTTCGATGAGCAGTTCTTC
CASSLRLAGGLFDEQFF
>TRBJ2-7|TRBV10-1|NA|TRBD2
TGCGCCAGCTCGCGGACTAGCGGGGGTGGCTACGAGCAGTACTTC
CASSRTSGGGYEQYF
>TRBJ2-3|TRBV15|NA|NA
TGTGCCACCAGCACAGGAGGTTCTACAGATACGCAGTATTTT
CATSTGGSTDTQYF
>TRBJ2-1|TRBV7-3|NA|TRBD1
TGTGCCAGCAGCTTTGGGACAGGGTTATTCAATGAGCAGTTCTTC
CASSFGTGLFNEQFF
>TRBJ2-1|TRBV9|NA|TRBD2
TGTGCCAGCAGCGCGGCCGGGGGGGCCTATGAGCAGTTCTTC
CASSAAGGAYEQFF
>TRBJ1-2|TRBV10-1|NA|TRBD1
TGCGCCAGCAGTGAGTCGAACAGGGGATATGGCTACACCTTC
CASSESNRGYGYTF